This entry is about one TCR beta chain. What it binds is unknown. Other DNA sequences of this sample code for an identical CDR3. These data belong to a study of shared clonotypes between healthy human individuals. Overall study findings and caveats: Depth of sequencing was expected to influence donor clonotype sharing.

CDR3 length: 13 residues. Germline V lookup: CDR1 MGHRA, CDR2 YSYEKL. V lost 4 bases, J lost 0 bases, and 6 bases lay in between. Several immunoSEQ 96-well plates shared each subset's DNA, each plate a replicate. Profiling relied on immunoSEQ multiplex PCR, and the TCRdb table lists in-frame clones only, not all of them. In the table there are about 1,900,000 clones, about 94% of which are singletons. Terminally differentiated effector memory CD45RA+ cells were left out of the naive CD8 fraction, which was CD45RO-negative and positively selected for CCR7. V usage is TRBV4-1 and J usage is TRBJ1-1; D is undetermined. The sequence was obtained from a young man in good health. The specimen sequenced was naive CD8+ T cells sorted from blood. The CDR3 loop reads CASSPALNTEAFF. CDR3 nucleotides: TGCGCCAGCAGCCCGGCCCTGAACACTGAAGCTTTCTTT.